These T cell receptor beta chains were read from a single sample in a study of PD-L1 blockade in urothelial cancer. Method: immunoSEQ multiplex PCR; TCRdb's copy keeps in-frame clones and lacks some. The sample holds just over 40,000 clones, 80% to 90% seen once. The sample here was PBMCs, taken around atezolizumab (anti-PD-L1) treatment. The receptors come from a man between 65 and 85 years old with urothelial cancer. Each CDR3 is given with its conserved first and last residue. Each record gives: D gene, V gene, CDR3 length, J gene, CDR3 protein. The D gene is left open where the match is weak.

D: -
V: TRBV5-3
length: 19
J: TRBJ2-4
CDR3: CARSSHAPGLLLAKNIQYF

D: TRBD1
V: TRBV6-1
length: 16
J: TRBJ1-4
CDR3: CASSDPGGLSNEKLFF

D: TRBD1
V: TRBV9
length: 15
J: TRBJ1-5
CDR3: CASSAETGVNQPQHF

D: TRBD1
V: TRBV18
length: 15
J: TRBJ1-1
CDR3: CASSPGAQGAAEAFF

D: TRBD2
V: TRBV10-3
length: 16
J: TRBJ2-1
CDR3: CAISESAGGSYNEQFF

D: -
V: TRBV2
length: 12
J: TRBJ1-5
CDR3: CASSDGDQPQHF

D: -
V: TRBV11-3
length: 15
J: TRBJ1-2
CDR3: CASSLEPGAQVVNTF

D: -
V: TRBV18
length: 12
J: TRBJ2-5
CDR3: CASSPSKETQYF

D: -
V: TRBV5-1
length: 12
J: TRBJ2-7
CDR3: CASSLDRYEQYF

D: -
V: TRBV5-4
length: 14
J: TRBJ2-7
CDR3: CASSRIASLDEQYF

D: TRBD1
V: TRBV7-2
length: 15
J: TRBJ2-2
CDR3: CASSSRGRWSGELFF

D: TRBD1
V: TRBV30
length: 14
J: TRBJ1-4
CDR3: CAWAPGQTNEKLFF

D: TRBD2
V: TRBV7-6
length: 18
J: TRBJ2-1
CDR3: CASSLGASGRPGDNEQFF

D: -
V: TRBV14
length: 16
J: TRBJ1-4
CDR3: CASSRIGRGPWEKLFF

D: TRBD2
V: TRBV10-3
length: 13
J: TRBJ2-7
CDR3: CAISVGRGGEQYF

D: TRBD1
V: TRBV18
length: 15
J: TRBJ2-7
CDR3: CASSPSTGGIYEQYF

D: -
V: TRBV9
length: 14
J: TRBJ1-3
CDR3: CASSPSGGGNTIYF

D: TRBD1
V: TRBV6-6
length: 10
J: TRBJ1-2
CDR3: CASSDGTAVF

D: TRBD2
V: TRBV9
length: 16
J: TRBJ2-3
CDR3: CASSYLGLASTDTQYF

D: -
V: TRBV6-6
length: 14
J: TRBJ2-1
CDR3: CASLRGLTYNEQFF

D: -
V: TRBV18
length: 13
J: TRBJ1-5
CDR3: CASSPYSNQPQHF

D: -
V: TRBV21-1
length: 17
J: TRBJ2-7
CDR3: CASSKVRQGEGPYEQYF

D: -
V: TRBV7-9
length: 12
J: TRBJ2-1
CDR3: CASSSLGAVQFF

D: TRBD1
V: TRBV2
length: 15
J: TRBJ1-3
CDR3: CASSPGQNSGNTIYF

D: TRBD1
V: TRBV28
length: 14
J: TRBJ1-2
CDR3: CASSLGQVGYGYTF

D: -
V: TRBV28
length: 14
J: TRBJ2-6
CDR3: CASSVLSGANVLTF

D: TRBD1
V: TRBV28
length: 14
J: TRBJ1-2
CDR3: CASTIMGQPYGYTF

D: -
V: TRBV7-9
length: 16
J: TRBJ1-1
CDR3: CASSLGGGGMNTEAFF

D: -
V: TRBV5-1
length: 15
J: TRBJ2-6
CDR3: CASSLTVSGANVLTF

D: TRBD2
V: TRBV7-2
length: 16
J: TRBJ2-7
CDR3: CASSLEASGTPYEQYF

D: -
V: TRBV6-5
length: 15
J: TRBJ2-3
CDR3: CASRITGSPTDTQYF

D: -
V: TRBV5-4
length: 13
J: TRBJ1-2
CDR3: CASSRDRNYGYTF

D: -
V: TRBV2
length: 12
J: TRBJ2-2
CDR3: CASSVNTGELFF

D: -
V: TRBV28
length: 13
J: TRBJ2-3
CDR3: CASVRGSTDTQYF

D: -
V: TRBV5-1
length: 14
J: TRBJ2-5
CDR3: CASSLRQGGETQYF

D: TRBD1
V: TRBV6-5
length: 13
J: TRBJ1-1
CDR3: CASSGQGNTEAFF

D: -
V: TRBV4-1
length: 18
J: TRBJ2-2
CDR3: CASSQFTQDTANTGELFF

D: TRBD2
V: TRBV5-5
length: 17
J: TRBJ2-3
CDR3: CASSPSGTRMGTDTQYF

D: TRBD1
V: TRBV5-1
length: 15
J: TRBJ2-1
CDR3: CASSSGQANYNEQFF

D: TRBD1
V: TRBV27
length: 16
J: TRBJ2-1
CDR3: CASSPADRWKDNEQFF

D: -
V: TRBV30
length: 13
J: TRBJ2-1
CDR3: CAWSAGGARSPFF

D: -
V: TRBV19
length: 13
J: TRBJ2-7
CDR3: CASSRQALYEQYF

D: TRBD1
V: TRBV6-4
length: 14
J: TRBJ2-1
CDR3: CASSVAQGALEQFF

D: -
V: TRBV18
length: 13
J: TRBJ1-3
CDR3: CASFRIPGNTIYF

D: TRBD2
V: TRBV27
length: 15
J: TRBJ2-1
CDR3: CASGLAGVGLNEQFF

D: -
V: TRBV19
length: 15
J: TRBJ2-7
CDR3: CASSIGGSGPYEQYF

D: -
V: TRBV4-1
length: 14
J: TRBJ1-1
CDR3: CASSQAPGNTEAFF

D: -
V: TRBV2
length: 15
J: TRBJ1-1
CDR3: CASKVGVATNTEAFF

D: -
V: TRBV19
length: 15
J: TRBJ1-5
CDR3: CASRQQGNSNQPQHF

D: -
V: TRBV5-6
length: 14
J: TRBJ2-1
CDR3: CASSLGQSYNEQFF

D: TRBD1
V: TRBV5-1
length: 14
J: TRBJ1-1
CDR3: CASSLAQGAAEAFF

D: -
V: TRBV29-1
length: 15
J: TRBJ2-1
CDR3: CSVDPGLRSYNEQFF